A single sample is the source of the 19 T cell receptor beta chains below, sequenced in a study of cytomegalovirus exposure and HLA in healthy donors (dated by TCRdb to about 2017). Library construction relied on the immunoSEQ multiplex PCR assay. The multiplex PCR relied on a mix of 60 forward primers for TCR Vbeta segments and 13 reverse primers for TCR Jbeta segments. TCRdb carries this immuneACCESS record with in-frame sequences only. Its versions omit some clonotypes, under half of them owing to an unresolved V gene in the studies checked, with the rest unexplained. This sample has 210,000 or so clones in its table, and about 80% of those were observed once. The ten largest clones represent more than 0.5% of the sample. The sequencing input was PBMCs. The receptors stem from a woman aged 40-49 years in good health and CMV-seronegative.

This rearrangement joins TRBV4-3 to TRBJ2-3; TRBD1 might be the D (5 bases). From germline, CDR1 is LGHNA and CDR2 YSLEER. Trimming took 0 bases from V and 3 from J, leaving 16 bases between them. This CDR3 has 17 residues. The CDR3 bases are TGCGCCAGCAGCCAAGATAAGGGGCGCGGTCCGACAGATACGCAGTATTTT. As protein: CASSQDKGRGPTDTQYF.

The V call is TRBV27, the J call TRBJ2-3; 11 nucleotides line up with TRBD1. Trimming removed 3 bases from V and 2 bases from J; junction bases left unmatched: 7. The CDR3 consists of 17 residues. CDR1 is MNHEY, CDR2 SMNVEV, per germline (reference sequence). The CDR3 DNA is TGTGCCAGCAGTTTTGGTAGGGGACAGGGGGACACAGATACGCAGTATTTT. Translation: CASSFGRGQGDTDTQYF.

As DNA, the CDR3 is TGTGCCAGCAGTTCGACTTGGGGGGAAGGTGGCTACACCTTC. This gives the protein CASSSTWGEGGYTF. The chain is built from TRBV27 and TRBJ1-2, with D perhaps matching TRBD1 (5 bases). The CDR3 sequence is 14 residues long. CDR1 is MNHEY and CDR2 is SMNVEV in the germline V gene (reference sequence). Between the trimmed V and J ends, which lost 4 bases and 7 bases, there was a span of 16 bases.

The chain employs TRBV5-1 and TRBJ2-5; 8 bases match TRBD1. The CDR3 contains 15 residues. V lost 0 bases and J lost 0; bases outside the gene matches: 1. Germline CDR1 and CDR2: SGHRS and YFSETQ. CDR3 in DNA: TGCGCCAGCAGCTTGGGGGACAGGTACCAAGAGACCCAGTACTTC. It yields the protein CASSLGDRYQETQYF.

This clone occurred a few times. The CDR3 DNA sequence: TGTGCCAGCATGAGGACAGGGCCCGGGGAGCTGTTTTTT. Translation: CASMRTGPGELFF. The chain has TRBV6-1 and TRBJ2-2; 8 bases line up with TRBD1. With 7 bases clipped from V and 6 bases from J, the junction kept 4 bases outside the gene matches. The CDR3 contains 13 residues. CDR1 is MNHNS, CDR2 SASEGT, per germline.

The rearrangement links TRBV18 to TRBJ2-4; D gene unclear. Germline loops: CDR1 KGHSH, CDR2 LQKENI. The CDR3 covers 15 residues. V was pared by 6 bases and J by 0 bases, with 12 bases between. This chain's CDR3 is CASSSQSLAKNIQYF. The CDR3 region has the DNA TGTGCCAGCTCCTCTCAGTCCCTAGCCAAAAACATTCAGTACTTC.

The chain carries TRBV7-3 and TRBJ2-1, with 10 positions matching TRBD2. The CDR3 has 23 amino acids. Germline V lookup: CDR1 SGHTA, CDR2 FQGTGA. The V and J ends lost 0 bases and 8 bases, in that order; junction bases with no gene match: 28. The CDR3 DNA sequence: TGTGCCAGCAGCTTAACGTTTGCGGGATCGGGACTAGCGAGCGGGGGGCGGGTTCATGAGCAGTTCTTC. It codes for CASSLTFAGSGLASGGRVHEQFF.

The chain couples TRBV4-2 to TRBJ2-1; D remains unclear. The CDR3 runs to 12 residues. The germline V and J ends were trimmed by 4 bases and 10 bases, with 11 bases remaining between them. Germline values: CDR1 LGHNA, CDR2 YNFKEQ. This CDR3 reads CASSRSRFEQFF. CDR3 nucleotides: TGTGCCAGCAGCCGGAGCCGATTCGAGCAGTTCTTC.

CDR3 protein: CASTRDRTVEQYF. The CDR3 nucleotides read TGTGCCAGCACGCGGGACAGGACCGTAGAGCAGTACTTC. The chain links TRBV2 to TRBJ2-7; 8 bases fit TRBD1. The CDR3 runs 13 residues. Germline CDR1 and CDR2: SNHLY and FYNNEI. The trim removed 7 bases at V and 7 bases at J, leaving 9 bases unmatched. Variable domain in full (rest from reference TRBV2 and TRBJ2-7): EPEVTQTPSHQVTQMGQEVILRCVPISNHLYFYWYRQILGQKVEFLVSFYNNEISEKSEIFDDQFSVERPDGSNFTLKIRSTKLEDSAMYFCASTRDRTVEQYFGPGTRLTVT.

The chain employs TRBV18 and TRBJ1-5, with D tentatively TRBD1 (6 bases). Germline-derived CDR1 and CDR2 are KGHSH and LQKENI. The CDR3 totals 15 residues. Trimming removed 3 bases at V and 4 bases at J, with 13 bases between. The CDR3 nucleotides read TGTGCCAGCTCACCGATCAGGGGACCTAATCAGCCCCAGCATTTT. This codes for CASSPIRGPNQPQHF.

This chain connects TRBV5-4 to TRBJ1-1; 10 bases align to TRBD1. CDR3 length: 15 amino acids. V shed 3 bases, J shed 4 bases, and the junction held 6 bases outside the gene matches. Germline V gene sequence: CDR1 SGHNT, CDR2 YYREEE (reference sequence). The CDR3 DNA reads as TGTGCCAGCAGCTCGCCGGGACAGGGGTTCACTGAAGCTTTCTTT. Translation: CASSSPGQGFTEAFF. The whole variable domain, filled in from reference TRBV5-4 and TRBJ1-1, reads ETGVTQSPTHLIKTRGQQVTLRCSSQSGHNTVSWYQQALGQGPQFIFQYYREEENGRGNFPPRFSGLQFPNYSSELNVNALELDDSALYLCASSSPGQGFTEAFFGQGTRLTVV.

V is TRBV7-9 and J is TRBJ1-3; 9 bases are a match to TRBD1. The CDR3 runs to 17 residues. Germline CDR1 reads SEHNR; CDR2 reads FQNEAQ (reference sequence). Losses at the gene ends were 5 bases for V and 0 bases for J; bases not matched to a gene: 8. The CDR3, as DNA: TGTGCCAGCAGCGCGTCGGACAGGGGCCGCTCTGGAAACACCATATATTTT. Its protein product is CASSASDRGRSGNTIYF.

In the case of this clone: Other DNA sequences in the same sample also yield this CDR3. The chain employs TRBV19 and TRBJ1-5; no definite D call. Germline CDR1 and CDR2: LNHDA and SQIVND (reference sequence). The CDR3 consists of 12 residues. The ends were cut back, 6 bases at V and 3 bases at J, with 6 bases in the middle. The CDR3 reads CASSLLNQPQHF. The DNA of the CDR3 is TGTGCCAGTAGCCTACTCAATCAGCCCCAGCATTTT.

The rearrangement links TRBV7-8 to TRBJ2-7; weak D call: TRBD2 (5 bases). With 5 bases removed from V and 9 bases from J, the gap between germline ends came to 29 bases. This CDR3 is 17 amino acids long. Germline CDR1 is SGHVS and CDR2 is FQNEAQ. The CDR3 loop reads CASSLRAVAPSIGRQYF. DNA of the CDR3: TGTGCCAGCAGCCTCAGAGCGGTGGCTCCGAGTATCGGACGGCAGTACTTC.

The CDR3 here is CASSQEIGGIEETQYF. CDR3 DNA sequence: TGTGCCAGCAGCCAAGAGATTGGCGGGATTGAAGAGACCCAGTACTTC. This chain joins TRBV14 and TRBJ2-5; D may be TRBD2 (6 bases). In germline, CDR1 is SGHDN, CDR2 FVKESK. V dropped 0 bases and J dropped 3 bases, with 14 bases sitting between them. This CDR3 is built from 16 residues.

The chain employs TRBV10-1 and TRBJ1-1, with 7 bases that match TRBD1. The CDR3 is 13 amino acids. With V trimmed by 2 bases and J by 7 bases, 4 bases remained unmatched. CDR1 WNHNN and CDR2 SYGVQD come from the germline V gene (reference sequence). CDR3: CASSETNRGEAFF. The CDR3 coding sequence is TGCGCCAGCAGTGAGACCAACAGGGGTGAAGCTTTCTTT.

DNA of the CDR3: TGTGCCAGCTCACCCACAGCCGCTTACGAGACCCAGTACTTC. Its protein product is CASSPTAAYETQYF. The rearrangement links TRBV18 to TRBJ2-5; D is ambiguous. Germline CDR1 KGHSH, CDR2 LQKENI. CDR3 size: 14 residues. The V end was cut by 3 bases, the J end by 5 bases, with 13 bases between. Drawing the rest from reference TRBV18 and TRBJ2-5, the complete variable domain is NAGVMQNPRHLVRRRGQEARLRCSPMKGHSHVYWYRQLPEEGLKFMVYLQKENIIDESGMPKERFSAEFPKEGPSILRIQQVVRGDSAAYFCASSPTAAYETQYFGPGTRLLVL.

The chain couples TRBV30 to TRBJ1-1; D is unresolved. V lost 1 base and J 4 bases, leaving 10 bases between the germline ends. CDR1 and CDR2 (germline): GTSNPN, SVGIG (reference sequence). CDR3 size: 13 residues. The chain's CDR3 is CAWSDQRATEAFF. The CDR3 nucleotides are TGTGCCTGGAGTGACCAAAGAGCCACTGAAGCTTTCTTT.

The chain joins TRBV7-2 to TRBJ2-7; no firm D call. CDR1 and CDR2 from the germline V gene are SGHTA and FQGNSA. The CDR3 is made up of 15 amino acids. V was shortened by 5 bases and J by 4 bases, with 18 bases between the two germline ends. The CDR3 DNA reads TGTGCCAGCAGCCTCAGTATTAGCCCCGTATACGAGCAGTACTTC. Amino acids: CASSLSISPVYEQYF.